The 14 T cell receptor beta chains below come from one sample, sequenced in a study of Tregs in tolerant kidney transplant recipients. Method: immunoSEQ multiplex PCR; TCRdb's copy keeps in-frame clones and lacks some. The sample contains under 80,000 clones, approximately 85% of which appear only once. The sample consisted of Tregs from blood, taken before the transplant. The receptors here all came from a human donor who received a combined kidney and bone marrow transplant.

This chain uses TRBV5-5 with TRBJ2-7, with D unclear. Trimming took 5 bases from V and 7 from J, leaving 10 bases between them. Germline V gene sequence: CDR1 SGHKS, CDR2 YYEKEE (reference sequence). The CDR3 sequence is 11 residues long. CDR3 loop: CASSSLREQYF. In nucleotides, the CDR3 is TGTGCCAGCAGTAGCCTACGGGAGCAGTACTTC.

The chain has TRBV5-1 and TRBJ2-1; the match to TRBD1 covers 7 bases. Trimming cost V 4 bases and J 8 bases; bases outside gene matches: 6. The germline gives CDR1 SGHRS, CDR2 YFSETQ. The CDR3 covers 13 residues. CDR3 nucleotides: TGCGCCAGCAGCCCAGACAGGGTTTATGAGCAGTTCTTC. Amino acids: CASSPDRVYEQFF.

This clone has just one count. The DNA for the CDR3 is TGCAGTGCCCTTCTCGGGGAAAAACTGTTTTTT. Translation: CSALLGEKLFF. V and J are TRBV20-1 and TRBJ1-4; no clear D. V lost 6 bases to trimming and J lost 8 bases, with 10 bases between them. This CDR3 has 11 amino acids. Germline loops: CDR1 DFQATT, CDR2 SNEGSKA (reference sequence).

This clone turned up a few times. The V call is TRBV6-1, the J call TRBJ2-7; D might be TRBD1 or TRBD2, each matching 5 bases. Trimming took 4 bases from V and 0 from J, leaving 16 bases between them. CDR1 MNHNS and CDR2 SASEGT come from the germline V gene. The CDR3 consists of 16 residues. CDR3 nucleotide sequence: TGTGCCAGCAGTGGGGGGACCGCAGTTAGCTCCTACGAGCAGTACTTC. Amino acid sequence: CASSGGTAVSSYEQYF.

The chain recombines TRBV30 with TRBJ2-7; D is unresolved. With 5 bases removed from V and 5 bases from J, the gap between germline ends came to 7 bases. Per the germline V gene, CDR1 is GTSNPN and CDR2 is SVGIG (reference sequence). This CDR3 contains 10 residues. As DNA, the CDR3 is TGTGCCTGGGGCGATGACGAGCAGTACTTC. Translation gives CAWGDDEQYF.

This chain connects TRBV11-2 to TRBJ1-2; weak D call: TRBD1 (5 bases). The CDR3 consists of 15 residues. The germline V gene has CDR1 SGHAT and CDR2 FQNNGV. The V gene lost 0 bases and the J gene lost 8 bases, with 16 bases spanning the gap. In DNA form, the CDR3 reads TGTGCCAGCAGCTTAGAGGCAGGGCTGACGGGCGGCTACACCTTC. This sequence encodes CASSLEAGLTGGYTF.

Details on this clone: Different DNA sequences within this sample yield the same CDR3. The J gene is TRBJ2-1, the V gene TRBV28, with 10 positions matching TRBD2. Germline V gene data show CDR1 as MDHEN and CDR2 as SYDVKM. The length of the CDR3 is 15 residues. Losses at the gene ends were 3 bases for V and 8 bases for J; bases not matched to a gene: 7. The chain's CDR3 is CASSLASGSAHEQFF. CDR3 coding DNA: TGTGCCAGCAGTTTGGCTAGCGGGAGTGCCCATGAGCAGTTCTTC.

The chain couples TRBV11-3 to TRBJ2-1; TRBD1 might be the D (6 bases). Looked up from germline, CDR1 is SGHNT and CDR2 is YENEEA. This CDR3 contains 13 residues. Trimming left V 5 bases short and J 10 bases short, with 15 bases between. DNA for the CDR3: TGTGCCAGCAGCCGCCCGAGTCAGGGGGAGCAGTTCTTC. As protein: CASSRPSQGEQFF.

The V and J genes are TRBV7-2 and TRBJ1-1; D is perhaps TRBD1 (5 bases). The CDR3 extends over 12 amino acids. In germline, CDR1 is SGHTA, CDR2 FQGNSA. The V gene lost 2 bases and the J gene lost 9 bases, with 10 bases spanning the gap. The CDR3 region has the DNA TGTGCCAGCAGCTTATGGCAGGGAAAAGCTTTCTTT. This encodes CASSLWQGKAFF.

This clone was picked up a small number of times. The V gene is TRBV14, the J gene TRBJ1-3; maybe TRBD1 (5 bases). CDR3 length equals 17 residues. Germline CDR1 reads SGHDN; CDR2 reads FVKESK. Trimming pared 0 bases from V and 0 bases from J, leaving 12 bases between. The CDR3 DNA is TGTGCCAGCAGCCAAGAGAGAGGGGACTACTCTGGAAACACCATATATTTT. Translating it yields CASSQERGDYSGNTIYF. Full variable domain (missing parts from reference TRBV14 and TRBJ1-3): EAGVTQFPSHSVIEKGQTVTLRCDPISGHDNLYWYRRVMGKEIKFLLHFVKESKQDESGMPNNRFLAERTGGTYSTLKVQPAELEDSGVYFCASSQERGDYSGNTIYFGEGSWLTVV.

The chain uses TRBV6-5 and TRBJ2-4; 14 bases are a match to TRBD2. The germline CDR1 and CDR2 sequences are MNHEY and SVGAGI. J was trimmed by 4 bases and V by 5 bases; bases with no gene match: 1. The CDR3 contains 15 residues. DNA of the CDR3: TGTGCCAGCAGTCGACTAGCGGGGGGGAAAAACATTCAGTACTTC. Translation gives CASSRLAGGKNIQYF.

The chain couples TRBV5-4 to TRBJ2-5; TRBD2 might be the D (6 bases). Germline V lookup: CDR1 SGHNT, CDR2 YYREEE (reference sequence). The CDR3 covers 17 residues. The V end was cut by 3 bases, the J end by 2 bases, with 20 bases between. This CDR3 is CASSSQREWREQETQYF. As DNA, the CDR3 is TGTGCCAGCAGCTCTCAACGGGAGTGGCGGGAACAAGAGACCCAGTACTTC.

V is TRBV19 and J is TRBJ1-1, with 8 bases fitting TRBD1. V was pared by 7 bases and J by 2 bases, with 3 bases of the junction left unmatched. There are 13 residues in the CDR3. Germline V gene sequence: CDR1 LNHDA, CDR2 SQIVND (reference sequence). CDR3 nucleotide sequence: TGTGCCAGTACGGACAGGGTAAACACTGAAGCTTTCTTT. Its protein is CASTDRVNTEAFF.

The rearrangement links TRBV11-3 to TRBJ2-3; 16 bases fit TRBD2. Germline loops: CDR1 SGHNT, CDR2 YENEEA. The V and J ends lost 5 bases and 1 base, in that order; junction bases with no gene match: 6. The length of the CDR3 is 18 residues. This chain's CDR3 is CASSPPGLAGGGTDTQYF. In nucleotides, the CDR3 is TGTGCCAGCAGCCCCCCGGGACTAGCGGGAGGGGGCACAGATACGCAGTATTTT.